The 13 T cell receptor beta chains below all came from one sample that was sequenced in a study of early T cells in non-severe SARS-CoV-2 infection (dated by TCRdb to the early 2020s). Libraries were constructed by 5' RACE. The sequencing machine was a NextSeq 500. TCRdb trimmed public reads at Q25 via fastp, called clones via MiXCR and kept in-frame beta chains. One record per CDR3 amino acid sequence lists the most common genes and DNA. The sample contains about 97,000 distinct CDR3 sequences, 8% to 13% of them found a single time. Approximately 4.7% of the sample is held by the ten biggest clonotypes. The sequences come from whole blood, collected at baseline. These receptors were obtained from an adult who was a healthcare worker with PCR-confirmed SARS-CoV-2 infection or an uninfected control (not recorded which).

The chain is built from TRBV7-3 and TRBJ2-7; no firm D call. This CDR3 contains 14 residues. Germline CDR1 reads SGHTA; CDR2 reads FQGTGA. V was trimmed by 5 bases and J by 0 bases, leaving 11 bases between them. The CDR3 DNA sequence: TGTGCCAGCAGCCCCAATGGAGACTCCTACGAGCAGTACTTC. Protein sequence: CASSPNGDSYEQYF.

In its sample, this clonotype was seen many times. V usage is TRBV29-1 and J usage is TRBJ2-4, with D hard to call. From germline, CDR1 is SQVTM and CDR2 ANQGSEA. V was shortened by 4 bases and J by 8 bases, with 12 bases between the two germline ends. CDR3 length: 12 amino acids. The CDR3 coding sequence is TGCAGCGTTGGGACCCCTGGAGACATTCAGTACTTC. As protein: CSVGTPGDIQYF.

This clonotype was observed at least ten times. One end of the junction varies from germline; a read error may be responsible. The chain recombines TRBV3-1 with TRBJ1-1; no reliable D call. The CDR3 extends over 12 amino acids. Germline V gene lookup returns CDR1 LGHDT and CDR2 YNNKEL (reference sequence). The CDR3 region is CASSLVNTEAFF. The CDR3 DNA reads as TGCGCCAGCAGCTTGGTAAACACTGAAGCTTTCTTT.

The V gene is TRBV18, the J gene TRBJ2-1, with TRBD2 matching 11 bases. Losses at the gene ends were 3 bases for V and 9 bases for J; bases not matched to a gene: 13. The germline CDR1 and CDR2 sequences are KGHSH and LQKENI. The CDR3 has 17 amino acids. CDR3 protein: CASSPSASGRFEGEQFF. The CDR3 DNA reads TGTGCCAGCTCACCCTCAGCTAGCGGGAGGTTCGAAGGTGAGCAGTTCTTC.

This clonotype occurred a few times. The V and J genes are TRBV5-4 and TRBJ2-5; 13 bases are shared with TRBD2. This CDR3 spans 18 amino acids. CDR1 is SGHNT and CDR2 is YYREEE in the germline V gene (reference sequence). Unmatched junction bases numbered 13, after V lost 4 bases and J lost 4 bases. CDR3 nucleotides: TGTGCCAGCAGCGGGGAACTAGCGGGAGGGATAGGGGGAGAGACCCAGTACTTC. Translating it yields CASSGELAGGIGGETQYF.

This clonotype was detected only a few times. The DNA for the CDR3 is TGCAGCGTCGCTTTCGGTACCAGGAACACTGAAGCTTTCTTT. Encoded protein: CSVAFGTRNTEAFF. The chain joins TRBV29-1 to TRBJ1-1; D unclear. The CDR3 runs 14 residues. Germline CDR1 is SQVTM and CDR2 is ANQGSEA. Trimming shortened V by 6 bases and J by 1 base, and 15 bases separated the two germline ends.

CDR3 coding DNA: TGTGCCAGCAGCTCTAGGACAGGGGCGAACTATGGCTACACCTTC. It specifies CASSSRTGANYGYTF. V gene TRBV7-8 combines with J gene TRBJ1-2; 9 positions agree with TRBD1. CDR1 SGHVS and CDR2 FQNEAQ come from the germline V gene. The CDR3 is 15 amino acids. V shed 4 bases and J 2 bases; nucleotides not matched to a gene: 5.

This clonotype was counted a few times. V is TRBV25-1 and J is TRBJ1-4; the match to TRBD1 covers 9 bases. The V and J ends lost 2 bases and 5 bases, in that order; junction bases with no gene match: 18. Per germline, CDR1 MGHDK and CDR2 SYGVNS. The CDR3 sequence is 20 residues long. CDR3 coding DNA: TGTGCCAGCAGTGAACCCCTCCCCGGGACAGGGCTCGCCGTGAATGAAAAACTGTTTTTT. This gives the protein CASSEPLPGTGLAVNEKLFF.

The rearrangement joins TRBV5-5 to TRBJ2-3, with D possibly being TRBD1 (6 bases). Germline V lookup: CDR1 SGHKS, CDR2 YYEKEE (reference sequence). The V end lost 0 bases, the J end lost 9 bases, and 14 bases lay between the germline ends. The CDR3 runs 14 residues. CDR3 sequence: CASSLEATGRTQYF. CDR3 DNA: TGTGCCAGCAGCTTGGAAGCGACAGGTAGGACGCAGTATTTT.

J is TRBJ2-3 and V is TRBV5-5; possible D gene TRBD2, 5 bases. Looked up from germline, CDR1 is SGHKS and CDR2 is YYEKEE (reference sequence). V gave up 0 bases and J gave up 6 bases, with 17 bases separating them. This CDR3 contains 16 residues. CDR3 residues: CASSLAREAVADTQYF. In DNA, the CDR3 is TGTGCCAGCAGCTTGGCCCGGGAAGCGGTCGCGGATACGCAGTATTTT.

The V call is TRBV7-9, the J call TRBJ2-1; 8 bases line up with TRBD2. Per germline, CDR1 SEHNR and CDR2 FQNEAQ (reference sequence). Unmatched junction bases numbered 13, after V lost 4 bases and J lost 5 bases. There are 17 residues in the CDR3. CDR3 in amino acids: CASSSLPGTSLDNEQFF. In DNA, the CDR3 is TGTGCCAGCAGCTCCCTACCCGGGACTAGTTTGGACAATGAGCAGTTCTTC.

This clonotype was counted between two and nine times. The chain employs TRBV6-2 or TRBV6-3 and TRBJ1-1, with TRBD1 as a possible D gene (6 bases). The V end was cut by 6 bases, the J end by 5 bases, with 13 bases between. The CDR3 is 13 amino acids. The germline CDR1 and CDR2 sequences are MNHEY and SVGEGT. Here the CDR3 DNA reads TGTGCCAGCAGCAGCAGGGGATTAACTGAAGCTTTCTTT. As protein: CASSSRGLTEAFF.

The gene calls are TRBV20-1 and TRBJ1-1, with no clear D. This CDR3 has 13 residues. Trimming pared 3 bases from V and 4 bases from J, leaving 12 bases between. Per germline, CDR1 DFQATT and CDR2 SNEGSKA (reference sequence). The DNA of the CDR3 is TGCAGTGCTAGGCTCAGGTGGGGCACTGAAGCTTTCTTT. Translation gives CSARLRWGTEAFF.